This TCR beta chain comes out of a study of cytomegalovirus exposure and HLA in healthy donors. There are 16 residues in the CDR3. Trimming removed 0 bases at V and 8 bases at J, with 17 bases between. Per germline, CDR1 SGHRS and CDR2 YFSETQ. The PCR had 60 Vbeta and 13 Jbeta primers. TCRdb keeps only in-frame clones here, not all; method: immunoSEQ multiplex PCR. Of some 170,000 clones listed, 70% to 80% were seen once; the top ten hold about 3%. The sequenced material came from PBMCs. V and J are TRBV5-1 and TRBJ1-4, with a weak D call TRBD1 (5 bases). This TCR came from a male donor in good health and CMV-seronegative. For the CDR3, the DNA is TGCGCCAGCAGCTTGGCCCGCGGGGAGTGGGGCGAAAAACTGTTTTTT. This codes for CASSLARGEWGEKLFF.